The clone carrying this TCR beta chain was observed a few times. What it binds is not known. Healthy Russian Caucasian donors spanned ages about 6 to 95 years. The CDR3 totals 20 residues. Trimming pared 1 base from V and 0 bases from J, leaving 25 bases between. Germline lookup yields CDR1 DFQATT and CDR2 SNEGSKA (reference sequence). These data come from a study of blood T cells in healthy people across ages. Overall study findings and caveats: A conclusive naive versus antigen-experienced comparison was prevented by the unsorted PBMCs.

A second roughly 6 to 11 cycle PCR used barcoded and J-beta primers. Each cDNA molecule carried a tag from a template-switch adaptor that contained 12 random nucleotides. TCRdb called the 5' RACE reads again in MiXCR, with one record for every CDR3 protein. The table lists about 1,000,000 distinct CDR3 sequences, around 45% of them singletons. Sample: blood. The TCR comes from a woman aged 55-75 years in good health. The V gene is TRBV20-1, the J gene TRBJ1-5; TRBD1 is a possible D gene (6 bases). The CDR3 loop reads CSARGERRNRDTLSNQPQHF. DNA of the CDR3: TGCAGTGCTAGAGGGGAAAGGAGAAACCGGGACACACTTAGCAATCAGCCCCAGCATTTT.